Below are 22 T cell receptor beta chains sequenced from a single sample in a study of identical twins. TCRdb used MiXCR to reprocess the 5' RACE reads, holding one entry per CDR3 protein. Among approximately 600,000 distinct CDR3 sequences listed, just under 10% were seen once. The same data also contributed to another study, on yellow fever vaccine responses in identical twins.

Sequencing was performed on PBMCs. Every receptor here comes from a woman aged 18-30 years in good health.

This chain links TRBV12-3 or TRBV12-4 with TRBJ2-1; D ambiguous. V was pared by 7 bases and J by 6 bases, with 10 bases between. This CDR3 comprises 12 residues. The DNA for the CDR3 is TGTGCCAGCATTGAGACGGGCAATGAGCAGTTCTTC. It encodes CASIETGNEQFF.

The chain combines TRBV3-1 with TRBJ2-3; 12 bases are a match to TRBD2. CDR1 LGHDT and CDR2 YNNKEL come from the germline V gene (reference sequence). With 10 bases clipped from V and 2 bases from J, the junction kept 16 bases outside the gene matches. The CDR3 extends over 18 amino acids. The CDR3 protein is CATTQDPRLAGVTDTQYF. The CDR3 region has the DNA TGTGCCACCACCCAAGATCCGAGACTAGCGGGGGTCACAGATACGCAGTATTTT.

The gene calls are TRBV7-9 and TRBJ2-2; 8 bases match TRBD2. V lost 2 bases, J lost 1 base, and 6 bases stayed unmatched. CDR1 and CDR2 (germline): SEHNR, FQNEAQ (reference sequence). The CDR3 runs to 17 residues. CDR3 in DNA: TGTGCCAGCAGCTTACTCACTAGCGGAGGGAACACCGGGGAGCTGTTTTTT. Translating it yields CASSLLTSGGNTGELFF.

This clonotype was observed a handful of times. The V gene is TRBV3-1, the J gene TRBJ2-6; weak D call: TRBD2 (5 bases). Germline lookup yields CDR1 LGHDT and CDR2 YNNKEL (reference sequence). The length of the CDR3 is 15 residues. V gave up 1 base and J gave up 9 bases, with 13 bases separating them. The CDR3 loop reads CASSQAVFGNNVLTF. CDR3 DNA sequence: TGTGCCAGCAGCCAAGCTGTATTCGGGAACAACGTCCTGACTTTC.

In its sample, this clonotype was seen many times. The chain joins TRBV3-1 to TRBJ2-5; TRBD2 aligns across 8 bases. The length of the CDR3 is 16 residues. CDR1 is LGHDT, CDR2 YNNKEL, per germline (reference sequence). V lost 1 base, J lost 5 bases, and 9 bases stayed unmatched. The CDR3 sequence is CASSQGTSGRVETQYF. For the CDR3, the DNA is TGTGCCAGCAGCCAAGGAACTAGCGGAAGGGTGGAGACCCAGTACTTC.

The chain has TRBV6-5 and TRBJ2-7; TRBD2 aligns across 10 bases. This CDR3 is built from 14 residues. Germline CDR1 is MNHEY and CDR2 is SVGAGI. With 5 bases clipped from V and 3 bases from J, the junction kept 4 bases outside the gene matches. CDR3 in DNA: TGTGCCAGCAGTCTACTAGCGGGGATCTACGAGCAGTACTTC. Its translation: CASSLLAGIYEQYF.

The CDR3 loop is CASSQWGSEQYF. The CDR3 nucleotides read TGCGCCAGCAGCCAGTGGGGGAGCGAGCAGTACTTC. The chain uses TRBV4-3 and TRBJ2-7; either TRBD1 or TRBD2 may fit D (5 bases each). The germline V and J ends were trimmed by 3 bases and 6 bases, with 9 bases remaining between them. This CDR3 is built from 12 residues. The germline V gene has CDR1 LGHNA and CDR2 YSLEER.

Many counts were recorded for this clonotype. V is TRBV6-6 and J is TRBJ1-4; 9 bases line up with TRBD1. CDR3 length equals 13 residues. CDR1 is MNHNY and CDR2 is SVGAGI in the germline V gene (reference sequence). J was trimmed by 6 bases and V by 8 bases; bases with no gene match: 4. The CDR3 region is CASDRGYDEKLFF. Written as DNA, the CDR3 is TGTGCCAGCGACAGGGGGTATGATGAAAAACTGTTTTTT.

This clonotype was observed many times. V is TRBV18 and J is TRBJ1-5, with D unresolved. Germline values: CDR1 KGHSH, CDR2 LQKENI. The CDR3 consists of 17 residues. The V gene lost 5 bases and the J gene lost 7 bases, with 24 bases spanning the gap. The CDR3 is CASSSQPLLEWGQPQHF. The CDR3 DNA reads TGTGCCAGCTCATCCCAACCCCTTTTAGAGTGGGGACAGCCCCAGCATTTT.

This clonotype was recorded at least ten times. The rearrangement uses TRBV5-7 and TRBJ2-6; 7 nucleotides match TRBD1. TRBV5-7 is an ORF; its function is uncertain. Trimming took 2 bases from V and 2 from J; bases not matched to a gene: 7. The CDR3 has 17 amino acids. CDR3 nucleotides: TGTGCCAGCAGCTTAAACAGGGGTGTCCCTGGGGCCAACGTCCTGACTTTC. Its translation: CASSLNRGVPGANVLTF.

This clonotype occurred a few times. The chain is built from TRBV6-2 or TRBV6-3 and TRBJ2-3; TRBD1 agrees at 8 bases. CDR3 length equals 23 residues. Germline-derived CDR1 and CDR2 are MNHEY and SVGEGT. The trim removed 5 bases at V and 4 bases at J, leaving 32 bases unmatched. The CDR3 nucleotides are TGTGCCAGCAGTAACTGGGACAGGAGGGAGGAGGGCCGAGGGGTTTTCACGTCAGATACGCAGTATTTT. Its protein product is CASSNWDRREEGRGVFTSDTQYF.

The sample holds a few counts of this clonotype. The chain joins TRBV3-1 to TRBJ2-1, with D hard to call. The CDR3 is 13 amino acids. V was pared by 4 bases and J by 10 bases, with 14 bases between. Looked up from germline, CDR1 is LGHDT and CDR2 is YNNKEL (reference sequence). The CDR3 protein is CASSPPGLREQFF. The CDR3 coding sequence is TGTGCCAGCAGCCCCCCCGGTTTAAGGGAGCAGTTCTTC.

The J gene is TRBJ2-7, the V gene TRBV7-2; TRBD2 agrees at 13 bases. Germline V gives CDR1 SGHTA, CDR2 FQGNSA. V shed 0 bases and J 0 bases; nucleotides not matched to a gene: 11. This CDR3 comprises 20 residues. The CDR3 sequence is CASSLAKLAGGPLTSYEQYF. The DNA of the CDR3 is TGTGCCAGCAGCTTAGCTAAACTAGCGGGAGGGCCCCTAACCTCCTACGAGCAGTACTTC. Variable domain in full (rest from reference TRBV7-2 and TRBJ2-7): GAGVSQSPSNKVTEKGKDVELRCDPISGHTALYWYRQSLGQGLEFLIYFQGNSAPDKSGLPSDRFSAERTGGSVSTLTIQRTQQEDSAVYLCASSLAKLAGGPLTSYEQYFGPGTRLTVT.

The CDR3 protein is CASSVGSGTSHNNEQFF. CDR3 sequence (DNA): TGTGCCAGCAGCGTAGGAAGTGGGACTAGCCATAACAATGAGCAGTTCTTC. V and J are TRBV9 and TRBJ2-1, with TRBD2 identical over 9 bases. Trimming at V came to 0 bases and at J to 5 bases, leaving 9 bases not matched to a gene. Germline CDR1 is SGDLS and CDR2 is YYNGEE. The CDR3 sequence is 17 residues long.

This clonotype was seen a handful of times. The chain has TRBV7-9 and TRBJ2-7; TRBD2 agrees at 13 bases. In germline, CDR1 is SEHNR, CDR2 FQNEAQ (reference sequence). J gave up 5 bases and V 5 bases, and 6 bases lay outside the gene matches. The CDR3 covers 15 residues. CDR3 amino acids: CASSPRLAGGNEQYF. CDR3 bases: TGTGCCAGCAGCCCCCGACTAGCGGGAGGTAACGAGCAGTACTTC.

The V and J genes are TRBV6-2 or TRBV6-3 and TRBJ1-1; D gene uncertain. The CDR3 is 13 amino acids. Germline V gene lookup returns CDR1 MNHEY and CDR2 SVGEGT. V gave up 8 bases and J gave up 5 bases, with 15 bases separating them. CDR3 sequence (DNA): TGTGCCAGCGCCCCGGGTGGGTGGACTGAAGCTTTCTTT. Residues: CASAPGGWTEAFF.

Many counts were recorded for this clonotype. The chain combines TRBV7-9 with TRBJ2-1, with 9 bases aligning to TRBD1. V gave up 5 bases and J gave up 6 bases; unmatched junction bases: 2. The germline V gene has CDR1 SEHNR and CDR2 FQNEAQ (reference sequence). The CDR3 is 13 amino acids. CDR3 sequence reads: CASSQQGANEQFF. The CDR3 DNA follows: TGTGCCAGCAGCCAACAGGGGGCCAATGAGCAGTTCTTC.

This clonotype was counted many times. CDR3 protein: CASSVVWGRQETQYF. CDR3 nucleotide sequence: TGTGCCAGCAGTGTTGTTTGGGGGCGGCAAGAGACCCAGTACTTC. The chain carries TRBV25-1 and TRBJ2-5; maybe TRBD1 (6 bases). Germline assignment: CDR1 MGHDK and CDR2 SYGVNS. The CDR3 is 15 amino acids. With 4 bases removed from V and 2 bases from J, the gap between germline ends came to 14 bases. Full variable domain (rest looked up from reference TRBV25-1 and TRBJ2-5): EADIYQTPRYLVIGTGKKITLECSQTMGHDKMYWYQQDPGMELHLIHYSYGVNSTEKGDLSSESTVSRIRTEHFPLTLESARPSHTSQYLCASSVVWGRQETQYFGPGTRLLVL.

The chain employs TRBV10-3 and TRBJ2-3, with D possibly TRBD2 on 6 matching bases. CDR1 and CDR2 from the germline V gene are ENHRY and SYGVKD. This CDR3 has 13 residues. V lost 6 bases and J 4 bases, leaving 11 bases between the germline ends. The CDR3 region is CAIRRESPDTQYF. In DNA, the CDR3 is TGTGCCATCAGACGGGAGTCCCCAGATACGCAGTATTTT.

This sequence joins TRBV12-3 or TRBV12-4 and TRBJ1-1, with D unresolved. The CDR3 runs to 13 residues. Between the trimmed V and J ends, which lost 7 bases and 3 bases, there was a span of 12 bases. The CDR3 protein is CASTTMGYTEAFF. For the CDR3, the DNA is TGTGCCAGCACGACAATGGGTTACACTGAAGCTTTCTTT.

V gene TRBV28 combines with J gene TRBJ1-5; 9 positions match TRBD1. V lost 6 bases, J lost 6 bases, and 12 bases stayed unmatched. This CDR3 is 16 amino acids long. Looked up from germline, CDR1 is MDHEN and CDR2 is SYDVKM. The chain's CDR3 is CASSHYRGLIGQPQHF. CDR3 in DNA: TGTGCCAGCAGCCATTACAGGGGGCTAATAGGTCAGCCCCAGCATTTT.

This clonotype was seen a handful of times. V usage is TRBV11-2 and J usage is TRBJ2-5, with 13 bases identical to TRBD2. CDR3 size: 16 residues. Losses at the gene ends were 4 bases for V and 7 bases for J; bases not matched to a gene: 9. Germline values: CDR1 SGHAT, CDR2 FQNNGV. Here the CDR3 reads CASSSPGLAGRGTQYF. The CDR3 DNA reads as TGTGCCAGCAGCTCGCCGGGACTAGCGGGGAGGGGGACCCAGTACTTC.